The rows below give T cell receptor beta chains drawn from one sample of a study of metastatic and nonmetastatic thyroid tumors. TCRdb used MiXCR to call clones anew from the PCR reads. The sample has about 93,000 clones, roughly 13% seen once. The sequenced sample was blood. All receptors derive from a female donor with papillary thyroid cancer or a benign thyroid nodule (not recorded which). Some clones in this sample may be carry-over from other donors' samples. Each CDR3 is given with its conserved first and last residue. D genes are given only for firm matches. Size tells how often a clone was seen (once, few, many) or the class of an expanded clone, and some rows leave it out.

>15|NA|NA|TRBV20-1|TRBJ2-3
CSAKSIASGTDTQYF
TGCAGTGCTAAGTCCATAGCCTCTGGCACAGATACTCAGTATTTT
>15|many|TRBD1|TRBV6-6|TRBJ1-5
CASSYRQGNNQPQHF
TGTGCCAGCAGTTACCGACAGGGTAACAATCAGCCCCAGCATTTT
>13|many|TRBD1|TRBV20-1|TRBJ1-4
CSSGQGGGEKLFF
TGCAGTTCAGGACAGGGAGGGGGTGAAAAACTGTTTTTT
>19|many|TRBD2|TRBV10-3|TRBJ2-3
CAISDVSHAVAGGKDTQYF
TGTGCCATCAGTGATGTGTCCCATGCGGTAGCGGGAGGGAAGGATACGCAGTATTTT
>14|NA|TRBD2|TRBV7-8|TRBJ2-7
CASSTRGGSYEQYF
TGTGCCAGCAGCACACGGGGGGGCTCCTACGAGCAGTACTTC
>14|many|NA|TRBV5-1|TRBJ2-5
CASSSGPRGETQYF
TGCGCCAGCAGCTCGGGCCCTAGGGGAGAGACCCAGTACTTC
>13|many|NA|TRBV20-1|TRBJ1-5
CSARQVNNQPQHF
TGCAGTGCCCGACAGGTGAACAATCAGCCCCAGCATTTT
>15|few|NA|TRBV7-3|TRBJ2-3
CASSLIGPPPDTQYF
TGTGCCAGCAGCTTAATAGGCCCACCCCCAGATACGCAGTATTTT
>13|NA|NA|TRBV20-1|TRBJ2-7
CSARVCTSYEQYF
TGCAGTGCTAGAGTCTGTACTTCCTACGAGCAGTACTTC
>15|many|NA|TRBV5-1|TRBJ2-3
CASSLESGRTDTQYF
TGCGCCAGCAGCTTGGAAAGCGGACGCACAGATACGCAGTATTTT
>15|many|TRBD2|TRBV6-2/TRBV6-3|TRBJ2-7
CASSDPSGISYEQYF
TGTGCCAGCAGTGACCCTAGCGGGATCTCCTACGAGCAGTACTTC
>14|few|NA|TRBV2|TRBJ2-1
CASSEGWAYNEQFF
TGTGCCAGCAGTGAAGGCTGGGCTTACAATGAGCAGTTCTTC
>16|many|TRBD1|TRBV6-2/TRBV6-3|TRBJ1-4
CASSPDRELRRGKLFF
TGTGCCAGCAGCCCGGACAGGGAACTAAGGCGGGGAAAACTGTTTTTT
>14|many|TRBD2|TRBV6-2/TRBV6-3|TRBJ2-3
CASSYSAGADTQYF
TGTGCCAGCAGTTACTCAGCGGGAGCAGATACGCAGTATTTT
>15|NA|TRBD1|TRBV7-2|TRBJ1-5
CASSERGLSVQTQHF
TGTGCCAGCAGCGAGAGGGGGCTGTCGGTTCAGACCCAGCATTTT